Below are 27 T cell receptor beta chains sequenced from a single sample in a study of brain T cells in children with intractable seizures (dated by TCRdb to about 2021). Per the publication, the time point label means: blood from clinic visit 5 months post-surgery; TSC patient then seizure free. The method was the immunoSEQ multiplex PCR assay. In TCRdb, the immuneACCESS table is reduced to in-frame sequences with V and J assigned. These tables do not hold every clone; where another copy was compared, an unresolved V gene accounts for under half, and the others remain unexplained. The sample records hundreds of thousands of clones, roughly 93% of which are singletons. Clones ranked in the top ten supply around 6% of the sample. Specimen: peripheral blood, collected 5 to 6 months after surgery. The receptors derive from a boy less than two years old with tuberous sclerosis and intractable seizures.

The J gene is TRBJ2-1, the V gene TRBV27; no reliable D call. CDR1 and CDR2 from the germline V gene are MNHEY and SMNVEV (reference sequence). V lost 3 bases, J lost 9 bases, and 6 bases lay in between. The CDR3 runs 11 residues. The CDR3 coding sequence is TGTGCCAGCAGTTTGGGTGTTGAGCAGTTCTTC. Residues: CASSLGVEQFF.

The CDR3 nucleotides are TGTGCCAGCAGCCCAAGAAGTGGGCGGACTAATGAAAAACTGTTTTTT. Translation: CASSPRSGRTNEKLFF. The chain has TRBV9 and TRBJ1-4, with D unresolved. CDR3 size: 16 residues. The germline CDR1 and CDR2 sequences are SGDLS and YYNGEE. V shed 4 bases and J shed 2 bases, with 15 bases lying between them.

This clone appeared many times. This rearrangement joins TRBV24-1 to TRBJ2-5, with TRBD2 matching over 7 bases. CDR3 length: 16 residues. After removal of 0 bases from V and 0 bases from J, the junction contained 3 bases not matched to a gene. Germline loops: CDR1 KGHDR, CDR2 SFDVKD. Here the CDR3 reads CATSDLSGKDQETQYF. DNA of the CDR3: TGTGCCACCAGTGATTTGAGCGGGAAGGACCAAGAGACCCAGTACTTC.

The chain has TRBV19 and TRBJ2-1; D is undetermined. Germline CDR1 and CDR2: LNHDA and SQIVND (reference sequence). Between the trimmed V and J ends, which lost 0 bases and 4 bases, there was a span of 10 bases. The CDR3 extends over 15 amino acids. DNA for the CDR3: TGTGCCAGTAGTATAGATGTCCCGGAGTACAATGAGCAGTTCTTC. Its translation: CASSIDVPEYNEQFF.

The CDR3 DNA is TGTGCCAGCAGTTTGAGGCGGGGGGGCTACACCTTC. Protein product: CASSLRRGGYTF. The J gene is TRBJ1-2, the V gene TRBV12-3 or TRBV12-4; maybe TRBD1 (5 bases). Trimming stripped 3 bases from V and 8 bases from J, with 10 bases between. The CDR3 totals 12 residues.

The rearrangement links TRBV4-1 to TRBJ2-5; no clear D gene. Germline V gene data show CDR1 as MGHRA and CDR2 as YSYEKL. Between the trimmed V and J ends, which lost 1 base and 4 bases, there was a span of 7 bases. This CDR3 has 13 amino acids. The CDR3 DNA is TGCGCCAGCAGCCAAGTTAGGCGAGAGACCCAGTACTTC. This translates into CASSQVRRETQYF.

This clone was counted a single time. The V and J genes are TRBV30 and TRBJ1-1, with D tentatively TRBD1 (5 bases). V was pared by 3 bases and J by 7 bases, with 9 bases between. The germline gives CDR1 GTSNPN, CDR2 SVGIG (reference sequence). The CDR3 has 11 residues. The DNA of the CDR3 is TGTGCCTGGAGAAGGACACTTGAAGCTTTCTTT. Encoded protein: CAWRRTLEAFF.

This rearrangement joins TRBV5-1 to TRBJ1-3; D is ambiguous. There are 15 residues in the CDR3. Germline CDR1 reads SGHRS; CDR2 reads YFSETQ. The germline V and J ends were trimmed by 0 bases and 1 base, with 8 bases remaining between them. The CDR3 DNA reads TGCGCCAGCAGCTTGGTCGGAGAATCTGGAAACACCATATATTTT. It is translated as CASSLVGESGNTIYF.

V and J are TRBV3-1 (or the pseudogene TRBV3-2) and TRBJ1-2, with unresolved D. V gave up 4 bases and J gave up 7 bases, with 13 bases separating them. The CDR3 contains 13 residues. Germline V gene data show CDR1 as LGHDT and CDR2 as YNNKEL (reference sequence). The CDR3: CASSPNPAGGYTF. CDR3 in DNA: TGTGCCAGCAGCCCCAACCCCGCGGGTGGCTACACCTTC.

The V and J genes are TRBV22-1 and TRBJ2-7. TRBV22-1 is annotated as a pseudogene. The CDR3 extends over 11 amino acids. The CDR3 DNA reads TGTCCTGGGAGCGTCTCCTACGAGCAGTACTTC. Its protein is CPGSVSYEQYF.

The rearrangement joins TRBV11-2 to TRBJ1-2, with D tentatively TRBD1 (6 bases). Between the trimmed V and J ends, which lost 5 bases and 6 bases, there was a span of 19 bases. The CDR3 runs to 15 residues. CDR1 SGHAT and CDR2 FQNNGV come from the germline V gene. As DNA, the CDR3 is TGTGCCAGCAGCAACATTGGGGACAACAGGGATGGCTACACCTTC. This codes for CASSNIGDNRDGYTF.

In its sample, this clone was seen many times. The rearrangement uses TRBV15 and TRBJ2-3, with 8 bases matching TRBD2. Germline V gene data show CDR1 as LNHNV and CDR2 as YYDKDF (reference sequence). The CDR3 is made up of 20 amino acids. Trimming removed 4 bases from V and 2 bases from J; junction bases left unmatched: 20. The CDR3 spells CATSIHPFSRLAPNTDTQYF. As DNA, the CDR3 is TGTGCCACCAGCATCCATCCTTTTTCAAGACTAGCGCCTAACACAGATACGCAGTATTTT.

The CDR3 reads CASSHRDAPYEQYF. CDR3 bases: TGTGCCAGCAGTCACCGGGACGCCCCCTACGAGCAGTACTTC. The chain uses TRBV27 and TRBJ2-7; either TRBD1 or TRBD2 may fit D (5 bases each). Trimming pared 5 bases from V and 2 bases from J, leaving 13 bases between. Germline loops: CDR1 MNHEY, CDR2 SMNVEV (reference sequence). The CDR3 has 14 residues.

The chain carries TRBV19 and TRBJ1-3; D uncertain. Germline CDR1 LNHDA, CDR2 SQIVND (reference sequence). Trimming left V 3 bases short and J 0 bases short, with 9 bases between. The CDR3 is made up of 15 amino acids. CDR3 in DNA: TGTGCCAGTAGTATCTGGGGTTCCTCTGGAAACACCATATATTTT. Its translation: CASSIWGSSGNTIYF.

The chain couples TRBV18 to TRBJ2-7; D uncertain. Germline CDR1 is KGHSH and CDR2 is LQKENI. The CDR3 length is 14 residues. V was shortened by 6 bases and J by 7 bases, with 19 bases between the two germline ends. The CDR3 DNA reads TGTGCCAGCTCTCTTCTCCGGACGAACGAGGAGCAGTACTTC. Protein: CASSLLRTNEEQYF.

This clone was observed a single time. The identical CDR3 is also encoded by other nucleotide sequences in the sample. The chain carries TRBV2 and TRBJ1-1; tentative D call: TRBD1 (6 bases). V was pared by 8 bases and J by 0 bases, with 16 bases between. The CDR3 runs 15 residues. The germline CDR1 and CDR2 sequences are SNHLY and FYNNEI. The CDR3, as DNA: TGTGCCAGCTCTCCGGGACAAACATTGAACACTGAAGCTTTCTTT. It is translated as CASSPGQTLNTEAFF.

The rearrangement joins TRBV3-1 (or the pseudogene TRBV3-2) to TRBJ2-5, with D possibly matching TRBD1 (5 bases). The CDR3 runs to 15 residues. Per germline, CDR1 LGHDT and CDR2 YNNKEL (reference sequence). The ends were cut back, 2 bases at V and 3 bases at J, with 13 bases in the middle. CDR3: CASSQPGSEEETQYF. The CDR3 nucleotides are TGTGCCAGCAGCCAACCAGGGTCGGAAGAAGAGACCCAGTACTTC.

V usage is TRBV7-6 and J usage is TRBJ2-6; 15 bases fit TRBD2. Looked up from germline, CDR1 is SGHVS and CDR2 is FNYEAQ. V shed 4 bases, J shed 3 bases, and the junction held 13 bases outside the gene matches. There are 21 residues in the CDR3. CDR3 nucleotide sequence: TGTGCCAGCAGCTACAACGGGACTAGCGGGAGGCCAGTAGGTGGGGCCAACGTCCTGACTTTC. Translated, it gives CASSYNGTSGRPVGGANVLTF. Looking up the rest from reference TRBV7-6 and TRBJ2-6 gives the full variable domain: GAGVSQSPRYKVTKRGQDVALRCDPISGHVSLYWYRQALGQGPEFLTYFNYEAQQDKSGLPNDRFSAERPEGSISTLTIQRTEQRDSAMYRCASSYNGTSGRPVGGANVLTFGAGSRLTVL.

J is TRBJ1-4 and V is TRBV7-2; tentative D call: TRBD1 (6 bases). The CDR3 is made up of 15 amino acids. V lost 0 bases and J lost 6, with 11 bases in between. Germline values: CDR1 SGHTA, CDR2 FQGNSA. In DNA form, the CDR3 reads TGTGCCAGCAGCTTAGCCCCCGGACAGTATGAAAAACTGTTTTTT. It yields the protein CASSLAPGQYEKLFF.

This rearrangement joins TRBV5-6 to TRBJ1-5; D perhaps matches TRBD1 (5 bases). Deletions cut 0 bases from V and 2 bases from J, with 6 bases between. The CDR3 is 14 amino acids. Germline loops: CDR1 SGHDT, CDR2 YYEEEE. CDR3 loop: CASSLGGGNQPQHF. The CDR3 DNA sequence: TGTGCCAGCAGCTTGGGGGGGGGCAATCAGCCCCAGCATTTT.

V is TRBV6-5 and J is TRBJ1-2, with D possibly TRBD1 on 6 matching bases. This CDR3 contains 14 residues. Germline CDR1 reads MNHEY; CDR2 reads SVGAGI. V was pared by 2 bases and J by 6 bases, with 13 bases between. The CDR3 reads CASSYDPGANGYTF. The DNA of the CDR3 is TGTGCCAGCAGTTACGATCCGGGGGCCAATGGCTACACCTTC.

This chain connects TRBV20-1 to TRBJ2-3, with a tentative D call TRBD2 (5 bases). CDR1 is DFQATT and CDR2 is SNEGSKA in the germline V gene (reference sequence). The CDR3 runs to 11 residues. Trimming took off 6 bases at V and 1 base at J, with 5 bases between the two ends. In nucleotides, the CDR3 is TGCAGTGCGGAGGGCACAGATACGCAGTATTTT. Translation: CSAEGTDTQYF.

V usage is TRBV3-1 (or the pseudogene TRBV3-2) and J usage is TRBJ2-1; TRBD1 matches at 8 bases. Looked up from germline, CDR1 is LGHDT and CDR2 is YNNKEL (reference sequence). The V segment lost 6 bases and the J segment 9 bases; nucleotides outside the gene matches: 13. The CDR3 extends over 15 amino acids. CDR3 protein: CASSKGQGTVFEQFF. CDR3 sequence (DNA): TGTGCCAGCAGTAAAGGACAGGGTACGGTTTTTGAGCAGTTCTTC.

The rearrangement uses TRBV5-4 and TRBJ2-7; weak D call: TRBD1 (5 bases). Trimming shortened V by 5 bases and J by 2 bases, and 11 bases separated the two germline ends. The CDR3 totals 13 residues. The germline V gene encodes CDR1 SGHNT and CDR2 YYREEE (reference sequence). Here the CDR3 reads CASRIKGTYEQYF. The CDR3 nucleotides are TGTGCCAGCAGGATAAAGGGGACCTACGAGCAGTACTTC.

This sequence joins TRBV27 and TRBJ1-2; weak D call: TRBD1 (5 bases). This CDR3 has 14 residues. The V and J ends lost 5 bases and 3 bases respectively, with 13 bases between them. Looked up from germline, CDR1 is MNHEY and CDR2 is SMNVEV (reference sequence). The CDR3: CASSAGVGDYGYTF. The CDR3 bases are TGTGCCAGCAGTGCCGGTGTGGGGGACTATGGCTACACCTTC.

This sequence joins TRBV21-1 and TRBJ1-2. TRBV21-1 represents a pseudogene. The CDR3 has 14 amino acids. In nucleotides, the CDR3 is TGTGCCAGCAGCGACCGGGACCAACTATATGGCTACACCTTC. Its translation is CASSDRDQLYGYTF.

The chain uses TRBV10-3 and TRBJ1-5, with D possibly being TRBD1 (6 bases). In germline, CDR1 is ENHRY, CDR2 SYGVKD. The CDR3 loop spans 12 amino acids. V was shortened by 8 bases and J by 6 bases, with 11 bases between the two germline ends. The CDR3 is CAIGGLGQPQHF. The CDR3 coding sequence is TGTGCCATCGGGGGGCTCGGTCAGCCCCAGCATTTT.